These 16 T cell receptor beta chains share one sample of origin, sequenced in a study of blood T cells in healthy people across ages (dated by TCRdb to about 2015). Libraries were made using 5' RACE. The sequencer listed for this sample is Illumina HiSeq 2500. A second 7 to 11 cycle PCR used a sample-barcoded 5' primer and a J-beta primer mix. TCRdb trimmed the raw reads at Q25, called clones with MiXCR and kept productive beta chains. For every CDR3 protein sequence, its rows merge into one entry that carries the most common genes and DNA. The sample records roughly 700,000 distinct CDR3 sequences, around a quarter of which are singletons. The top ten constitute just under 9.5% of the sample. These sequences were also reported in another study, on T cells of mothers and their children.

The specimen sequenced was blood. These receptors all stem from a boy between 10 and 17 years old in good health.

This clonotype appeared a single time. V usage is TRBV20-1 and J usage is TRBJ1-4; D uncertain. Germline V gives CDR1 DFQATT, CDR2 SNEGSKA (reference sequence). The V end lost 5 bases, the J end lost 0 bases, and 10 bases lay between the germline ends. The CDR3 has 14 residues. The CDR3: CSAGRSATNEKLFF. The CDR3, as DNA: TGCAGTGCTGGCCGGAGTGCAACTAATGAAAAACTGTTTTTT.

This clonotype was observed a handful of times. The J gene is TRBJ2-3, the V gene TRBV11-2, with D possibly TRBD1 on 6 matching bases. Germline CDR1 and CDR2: SGHAT and FQNNGV. This CDR3 contains 16 residues. V lost 3 bases to trimming and J lost 0 bases, with 13 bases between them. This chain's CDR3 is CASSFQGRGSTDTQYF. The CDR3 nucleotides are TGTGCCAGCAGCTTTCAGGGCAGGGGAAGCACAGATACGCAGTATTTT.

The rearrangement uses TRBV14 and TRBJ1-1; tentatively, D is TRBD1 (5 bases). V lost 3 bases and J lost 0, with 14 bases in between. The germline V gene encodes CDR1 SGHDN and CDR2 FVKESK. The CDR3 runs to 16 residues. The CDR3 nucleotides read TGTGCCAGCAGCCATCTAGGCCGGACATTGAACACTGAAGCTTTCTTT. Its protein product is CASSHLGRTLNTEAFF.

The rearrangement links TRBV14 to TRBJ2-7; the match to TRBD2 covers 7 bases. CDR1 and CDR2 (germline): SGHDN, FVKESK. The CDR3 has 15 residues. The trim removed 4 bases at V and 2 bases at J, leaving 8 bases unmatched. The CDR3 protein is CASSPGEGLTYEQYF. CDR3 nucleotide sequence: TGTGCCAGCAGCCCTGGGGAGGGATTAACCTACGAGCAGTACTTC. Full variable domain (missing parts from reference TRBV14 and TRBJ2-7): EAGVTQFPSHSVIEKGQTVTLRCDPISGHDNLYWYRRVMGKEIKFLLHFVKESKQDESGMPNNRFLAERTGGTYSTLKVQPAELEDSGVYFCASSPGEGLTYEQYFGPGTRLTVT.

The rearrangement uses TRBV5-5 and TRBJ1-2; 9 bases map to TRBD1. Germline values: CDR1 SGHKS, CDR2 YYEKEE (reference sequence). Unmatched junction bases numbered 12, after V lost 4 bases and J lost 8 bases. The CDR3 is 15 residues long. CDR3 loop: CASSVATGGAGGYTF. In DNA, the CDR3 is TGTGCCAGCAGCGTTGCCACAGGGGGCGCGGGGGGCTACACCTTC.

The chain couples TRBV29-1 to TRBJ2-3, with 8 bases fitting TRBD1. J gave up 0 bases and V 7 bases, and 6 bases lay outside the gene matches. Per the germline V gene, CDR1 is SQVTM and CDR2 is ANQGSEA. CDR3 length: 14 residues. In nucleotides, the CDR3 is TGCAGCGCCGGACAGGGATCTAGCACAGATACGCAGTATTTT. Translating gives CSAGQGSSTDTQYF.

This clonotype has a handful of counts. The rearrangement joins TRBV6-5 to TRBJ2-5, with D possibly TRBD2 on 7 matching bases. The CDR3 loop spans 15 amino acids. The germline V gene has CDR1 MNHEY and CDR2 SVGAGI. Trimming pared 7 bases from V and 5 bases from J, leaving 20 bases between. CDR3 nucleotide sequence: TGTGCCAGCATCCGAAGCGGGGCAAGGGGGGAGACCCAGTACTTC. Amino acids: CASIRSGARGETQYF.

The chain employs TRBV29-1 and TRBJ2-5; 12 positions agree with TRBD2. This CDR3 is built from 15 residues. J gave up 3 bases and V 7 bases, and 9 bases lay outside the gene matches. Per the germline V gene, CDR1 is SQVTM and CDR2 is ANQGSEA. The CDR3 spells CSELTLAGGKETQYF. The DNA of the CDR3 is TGCAGCGAGCTGACACTAGCGGGAGGTAAAGAGACCCAGTACTTC.

The rearrangement joins TRBV3-1 to TRBJ2-1, with D perhaps assigned TRBD1 or TRBD2 (5 bases each). Looked up from germline, CDR1 is LGHDT and CDR2 is YNNKEL (reference sequence). Between the trimmed V and J ends, which lost 0 bases and 2 bases, there was a span of 14 bases. CDR3 size: 17 residues. CDR3 residues: CASSQEIGGGTYNEQFF. The CDR3 DNA reads as TGTGCCAGCAGCCAAGAAATCGGTGGGGGAACCTACAATGAGCAGTTCTTC.

V gene TRBV7-9 combines with J gene TRBJ2-5; D is unresolved. The DNA end favors TRBJ2-7, so the J call may be wrong. Germline-derived CDR1 and CDR2 are SEHNR and FQNEAQ (reference sequence). The CDR3 has 14 residues. The chain's CDR3 is CASSLAGSFYEQYF. CDR3 in DNA: TGTGCCAGCAGCTTAGCGGGCAGTTTCTACGAGCAGTACTTC.

In this sample, this clonotype turned up a few times. The chain links TRBV24-1 to TRBJ1-4; TRBD1 aligns across 9 bases. The J segment lost 7 bases and the V segment lost 5 bases, leaving 4 bases of the junction unmatched. The germline CDR1 and CDR2 sequences are KGHDR and SFDVKD. The CDR3 consists of 14 residues. CDR3 residues: CATSAGTGLEKLFF. The CDR3 DNA reads TGTGCCACCAGTGCCGGGACAGGGCTTGAAAAACTGTTTTTT.

The chain recombines TRBV9 with TRBJ1-2, with a weak D call TRBD1 (5 bases). V lost 4 bases and J lost 8, with 21 bases in between. The CDR3 length is 15 residues. Germline V gives CDR1 SGDLS, CDR2 YYNGEE. The CDR3 region has the DNA TGTGCCAGCAGCTCCTCACCAGGGCAGGGTTCCGGCTACACCTTC. Translating gives CASSSSPGQGSGYTF. Drawing the rest from reference TRBV9 and TRBJ1-2, the complete variable domain is DSGVTQTPKHLITATGQRVTLRCSPRSGDLSVYWYQQSLDQGLQFLIQYYNGEERAKGNILERFSAQQFPDLHSELNLSSLELGDSALYFCASSSSPGQGSGYTFGSGTRLTVV.

This clonotype has only a few counts. The chain is built from TRBV9 and TRBJ2-3, with no clear D. Germline V gives CDR1 SGDLS, CDR2 YYNGEE. V was cut by 0 bases and J by 4 bases, with 12 bases left in between. The CDR3 has 15 residues. The CDR3 is CASSVVGLVADTQYF. The CDR3 nucleotides are TGTGCCAGCAGCGTAGTTGGGTTAGTAGCAGATACGCAGTATTTT.

J is TRBJ1-2 and V is TRBV6-6; D not certain. CDR1 and CDR2 (germline): MNHNY, SVGAGI (reference sequence). Trimming shortened V by 4 bases and J by 6 bases, and 18 bases separated the two germline ends. The CDR3 runs 15 residues. The CDR3, as DNA: TGTGCCAGCAGTTCCCTCTTCTTAGGATCGGATGGCTACACCTTC. Residues: CASSSLFLGSDGYTF.

This clonotype appeared a few times. The chain joins TRBV12-3 or TRBV12-4 to TRBJ1-1, with 7 bases lining up with TRBD1. With 1 base clipped from V and 4 bases from J, the junction kept 6 bases outside the gene matches. The CDR3 is made up of 15 amino acids. The CDR3: CASSLVTGNPTEAFF. CDR3 DNA sequence: TGTGCCAGCAGTTTAGTGACAGGGAATCCCACTGAAGCTTTCTTT.

A remark on this clonotype: This may stem from a read error, because a much larger clone lies one nucleotide away. The J gene is TRBJ2-5, the V gene TRBV20-1, with 9 positions matching TRBD1. The J call is uncertain, as TRBJ2-1 better fits the DNA end. This CDR3 spans 12 amino acids. Germline CDR1 and CDR2: DFQATT and SNEGSKA (reference sequence). CDR3 amino acids: CSGDRVMNEQFF. CDR3 in DNA: TGCAGTGGGGACAGGGTGATGAATGAGCAGTTCTTC.